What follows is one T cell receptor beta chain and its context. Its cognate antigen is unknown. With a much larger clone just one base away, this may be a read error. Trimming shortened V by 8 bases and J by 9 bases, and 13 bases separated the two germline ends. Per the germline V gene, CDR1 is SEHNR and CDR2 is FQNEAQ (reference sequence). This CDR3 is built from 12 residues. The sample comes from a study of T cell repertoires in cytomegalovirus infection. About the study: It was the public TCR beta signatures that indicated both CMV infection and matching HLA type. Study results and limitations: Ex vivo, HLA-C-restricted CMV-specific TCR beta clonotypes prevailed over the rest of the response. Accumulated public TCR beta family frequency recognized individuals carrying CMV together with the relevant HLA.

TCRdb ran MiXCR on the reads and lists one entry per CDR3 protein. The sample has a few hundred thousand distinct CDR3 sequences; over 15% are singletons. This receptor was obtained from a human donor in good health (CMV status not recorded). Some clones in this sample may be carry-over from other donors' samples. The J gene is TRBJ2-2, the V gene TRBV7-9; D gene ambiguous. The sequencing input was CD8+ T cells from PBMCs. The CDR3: CASHLRSRELFF. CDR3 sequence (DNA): TGTGCCAGCCACCTCCGGTCCAGGGAGCTGTTTTTT. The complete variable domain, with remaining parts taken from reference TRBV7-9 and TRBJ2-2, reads DTGVSQNPRHKITKRGQNVTFRCDPISEHNRLYWYRQTLGQGPEFLTYFQNEAQLEKSRLLSDRFSAERPKGSFSTLEIQRTEQGDSAMYLCASHLRSRELFFGEGSRLTVL.